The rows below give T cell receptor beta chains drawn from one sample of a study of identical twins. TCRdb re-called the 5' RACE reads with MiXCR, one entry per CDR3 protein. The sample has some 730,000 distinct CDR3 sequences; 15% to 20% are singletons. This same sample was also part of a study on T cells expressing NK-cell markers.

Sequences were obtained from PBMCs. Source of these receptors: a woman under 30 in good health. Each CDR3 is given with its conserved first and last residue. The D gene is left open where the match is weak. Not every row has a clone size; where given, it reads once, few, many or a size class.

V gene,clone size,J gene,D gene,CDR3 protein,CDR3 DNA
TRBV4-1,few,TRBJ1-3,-,CASSQDRGAGGNTIYF,TGCGCCAGCAGCCAAGATCGGGGGGCCGGAGGAAACACCATATATTTT
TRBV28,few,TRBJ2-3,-,CASKARDTQYF,TGTGCCAGTAAGGCCCGAGATACGCAGTATTTT
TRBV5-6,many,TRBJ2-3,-,CASSLHTDTQYF,TGTGCCAGCAGCCTCCACACAGATACGCAGTATTTT
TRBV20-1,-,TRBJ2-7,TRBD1,CSARRQGAPDEQYF,TGCAGTGCTAGAAGACAGGGGGCGCCGGACGAGCAGTACTTC
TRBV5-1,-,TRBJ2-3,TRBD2,CASSQILDRSGGTQYF,TGCGCCAGCAGCCAAATTCTTGATCGGTCGGGGGGTACGCAGTATTTT
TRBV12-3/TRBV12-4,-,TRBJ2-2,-,CASSLPDRSGELFF,TGTGCCAGCAGTTTACCCGACAGATCCGGGGAGCTGTTTTTT
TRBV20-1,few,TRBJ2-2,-,CSASTDNTGELFF,TGCAGTGCTAGTACCGATAACACCGGGGAGCTGTTTTTT
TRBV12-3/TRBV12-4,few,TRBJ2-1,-,CASSYVEQFF,TGTGCCAGCAGCTATGTTGAGCAGTTCTTC
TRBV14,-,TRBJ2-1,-,CASSQAYVKANNEQFF,TGTGCCAGCAGCCAAGCTTATGTTAAGGCGAACAATGAGCAGTTCTTC
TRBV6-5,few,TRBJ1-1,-,CASSSTRDEAFF,TGTGCCAGCAGTTCGACTAGGGATGAAGCTTTCTTT
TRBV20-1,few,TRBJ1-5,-,CSALLSSVTGNQPQHF,TGCAGTGCTCTTTTGAGTTCTGTGACAGGCAATCAGCCCCAGCATTTT
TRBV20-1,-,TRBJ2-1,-,CSARVGRKYNEQFF,TGCAGTGCTAGAGTAGGAAGGAAATACAATGAGCAGTTCTTC
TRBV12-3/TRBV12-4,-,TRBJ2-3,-,CASSLAGLGEADTQYF,TGTGCCAGCAGTTTAGCGGGGCTAGGGGAGGCAGATACGCAGTATTTT
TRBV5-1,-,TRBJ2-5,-,CASSLGGSRYQETQYF,TGCGCCAGCAGCTTGGGGGGCAGCCGGTACCAAGAGACCCAGTACTTC
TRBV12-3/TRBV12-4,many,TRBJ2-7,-,CASSLFGGREQYF,TGTGCCAGCAGTTTATTTGGGGGCAGAGAGCAGTACTTC
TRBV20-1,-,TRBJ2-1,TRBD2,CSARGLRLAGGPEYNEQFF,TGCAGTGCTAGAGGTCTCAGACTAGCGGGAGGGCCGGAGTACAATGAGCAGTTCTTC
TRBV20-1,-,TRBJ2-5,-,CSARDEGPGSETQYF,TGCAGTGCTAGAGACGAGGGCCCGGGTAGCGAGACCCAGTACTTC
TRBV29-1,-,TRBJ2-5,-,CSAYHRRETQYF,TGCAGCGCGTACCACAGGCGGGAGACCCAGTACTTC
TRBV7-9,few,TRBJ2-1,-,CASRGPLNEQFF,TGTGCCAGCAGGGGCCCCCTTAATGAGCAGTTCTTC
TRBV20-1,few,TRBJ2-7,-,CSATLQGYEQYF,TGCAGTGCTACTCTACAGGGCTACGAGCAGTACTTC
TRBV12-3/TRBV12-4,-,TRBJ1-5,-,CASSPDLHTQHF,TGTGCCAGCAGTCCCGACCTCCATACGCAGCATTTT
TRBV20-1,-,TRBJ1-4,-,CSARDTIMGNEKLFF,TGCAGTGCTAGAGATACGATAATGGGGAATGAAAAACTGTTTTTT
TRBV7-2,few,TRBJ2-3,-,CASSWGDAASTDTQYF,TGTGCCAGCAGCTGGGGGGATGCGGCTAGCACAGATACGCAGTATTTT
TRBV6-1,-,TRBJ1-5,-,CASTVAYNQPQHF,TGTGCCAGCACGGTCGCGTACAATCAGCCCCAGCATTTT
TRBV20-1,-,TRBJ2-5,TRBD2,CSSFISGVFQETQYF,TGCAGTTCCTTTATTAGCGGGGTCTTCCAAGAGACCCAGTACTTC
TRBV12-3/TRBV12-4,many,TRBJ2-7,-,CASSLGGRVEQYF,TGTGCCAGCAGTTTAGGGGGCAGGGTCGAGCAGTACTTC
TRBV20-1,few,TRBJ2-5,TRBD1,CSAREDRVVETQYF,TGCAGTGCTAGAGAGGACAGGGTGGTGGAGACCCAGTACTTC
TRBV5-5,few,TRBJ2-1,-,CASTGGVGEQFF,TGTGCCAGCACAGGGGGGGTAGGAGAGCAGTTCTTC
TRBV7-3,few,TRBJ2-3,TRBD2,CASSTRLAGGTDTQYF,TGTGCCAGCAGCACTCGACTAGCGGGGGGCACAGATACGCAGTATTTT
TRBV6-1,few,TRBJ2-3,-,CASSPERTPLPTDTQYF,TGTGCCAGCAGCCCCGAGCGGACTCCTTTACCCACAGATACGCAGTATTTT
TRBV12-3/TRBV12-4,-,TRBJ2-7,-,CASSLRGVRTYEQYF,TGTGCCAGCAGTTTAAGGGGAGTCCGGACCTACGAGCAGTACTTC
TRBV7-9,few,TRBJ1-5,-,CASSSSVGLSGQPQHF,TGTGCCAGCAGCTCCTCGGTAGGCCTTTCAGGTCAGCCCCAGCATTTT
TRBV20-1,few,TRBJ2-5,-,CSARKSQETQYF,TGCAGTGCTAGAAAATCACAAGAGACCCAGTACTTC